This T cell receptor beta chain was captured by sequencing in a study of cytomegalovirus exposure and HLA in healthy donors. General study points: A previous analysis found most TCR beta V segments productive roughly 90% or roughly 30% of the time. A later analysis appeared to link common viral pathogens to several of the most significant clusters. Reports showed the classifier diagnosing cytomegalovirus status with high specificity and sensitivity. A later analysis reportedly found that, within productive TCRs, an Asian-associated ancestry cluster had fewer N-insertions than the mean observed across the roughly 630 donors.

With respect to this clone: No antigen is known for it.

CDR1 is SGHRS, CDR2 YFSETQ, per germline. Trimming took off 3 bases at V and 0 bases at J, with 9 bases between the two ends. The CDR3 extends over 14 amino acids. PCR was performed using 60 Vbeta and 13 Jbeta primers. Here immunoSEQ multiplex PCR was the method, and the copy in TCRdb shows in-frame clones only, minus some. The profile covers about 130,000 clones, with around 78% appearing a single time and over 1.5% taken by the ten largest. What was sequenced was PBMCs. This TCR was sampled from a woman in her fifties or sixties in good health and CMV-seronegative. The chain carries TRBV5-1 and TRBJ2-5; possible D gene TRBD1, 5 bases. Here the CDR3 DNA reads TGCGCCAGCAGCTCCCAGGGATACCAAGAGACCCAGTACTTC. Protein sequence: CASSSQGYQETQYF.